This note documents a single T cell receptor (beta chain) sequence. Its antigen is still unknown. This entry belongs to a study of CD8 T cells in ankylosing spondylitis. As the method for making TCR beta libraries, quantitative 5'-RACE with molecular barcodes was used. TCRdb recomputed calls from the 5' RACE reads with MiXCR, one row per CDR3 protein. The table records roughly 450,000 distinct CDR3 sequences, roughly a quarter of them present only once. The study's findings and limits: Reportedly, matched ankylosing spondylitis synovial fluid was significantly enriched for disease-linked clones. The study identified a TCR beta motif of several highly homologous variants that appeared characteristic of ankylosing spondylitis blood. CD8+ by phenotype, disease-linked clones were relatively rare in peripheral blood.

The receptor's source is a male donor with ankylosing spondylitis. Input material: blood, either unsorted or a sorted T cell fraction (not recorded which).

The CDR3 nucleotides are TGCAGTGCTTCGCAGACGGTGAACACTGAAGCTTTCTTT. As protein: CSASQTVNTEAFF. The rearrangement links TRBV20-1 to TRBJ1-1; D call uncertain. Germline assignment: CDR1 DFQATT and CDR2 SNEGSKA (reference sequence). The CDR3 is 13 amino acids. Between the trimmed V and J ends, which lost 5 bases and 0 bases, there was a span of 10 bases.